This TCR beta chain comes out of a study of T-cell memory formation after mild COVID-19. Study as a whole: Largely donor-specific TCR clusters were found. General study findings and limits: Day 15 to 85 contractors were CD4/CD8 balanced; later expanders leaned CD4+. Researchers could not confirm that second-wave clones peaking on day 37 targeted SARS-CoV-2.

After 5'RACE with constant-segment primers, TCR alpha and TCR beta cDNA libraries carrying sample barcodes and UMIs were obtained. TCRdb reprocessed the 5' RACE reads via MiXCR and lists one record per CDR3 protein. The repertoire holds some 440,000 distinct CDR3 sequences, with roughly 25% as singletons. This clonotype has ten or more counts. The antigen is unknown. The sample consisted of PBMCs or a T cell subset sorted from them (not recorded which). The source of this sequence is an adult woman who had mild COVID-19 (a few samples of this study predate the infection). Cell type and time point are not known.

The CDR3 protein is CATSDLPGREWADTQYF. CDR3 bases: TGTGCCACCAGTGATTTGCCAGGCCGGGAGTGGGCAGATACGCAGTATTTT. This chain links TRBV24-1 with TRBJ2-3; D is possibly TRBD2 (6 bases). The germline V gene has CDR1 KGHDR and CDR2 SFDVKD. V was cut by 0 bases and J by 4 bases, with 16 bases left in between. The CDR3 is 17 amino acids.